Below, 31 T cell receptor beta chains from the same sample are listed, as sequenced in a study of OX40 agonist ivuxolimab in advanced cancers. Assay used: immunoSEQ multiplex PCR; TCRdb lists only in-frame clones, some missing. The data contain about 100,000 clones, around 90% of them singletons. The source was CD4+ or CD8+ T cells sorted from blood, collected in a trial of the OX40 agonist ivuxolimab. The receptor set was obtained from an adult with an advanced solid tumor such as melanoma, head and neck, liver or kidney cancer.

Note on this clone: The junction does not match germline at one end; this may be a read error. This chain joins TRBV29-1 and TRBJ2-5, with 8 bases matching TRBD1. CDR1 and CDR2 (germline): SQVTM, ANQGSEA. CDR3 length: 13 residues. The CDR3 nucleotides are TGCAGCGTGGAAGACAGGGGCCAAGAGACCCAGTACTTC. Amino acid sequence: CSVEDRGQETQYF.

This sequence joins TRBV6-5 and TRBJ2-3, with D perhaps matching TRBD1 (5 bases). This CDR3 region has 14 residues. Germline V CDR1 and CDR2: MNHEY, SVGAGI. Trimming removed 6 bases at V and 3 bases at J, with 13 bases between. CDR3 residues: CASSRQLPTDTQYF. CDR3 DNA: TGTGCCAGCAGCCGACAGTTGCCGACAGATACGCAGTATTTT.

The J gene is TRBJ1-3, the V gene TRBV5-1; unclear D gene. Per the germline V gene, CDR1 is SGHRS and CDR2 is YFSETQ. This CDR3 has 14 residues. V was cut by 2 bases and J by 7 bases, with 13 bases left in between. The CDR3, as DNA: TGCGCCAGCAGCTTCCGGGATTGGGAGAACACCATATATTTT. Translated: CASSFRDWENTIYF.

The rearrangement joins TRBV5-4 to TRBJ1-2; 7 nucleotides agree with TRBD1. V shed 0 bases, J shed 7 bases, and the junction held 6 bases outside the gene matches. The CDR3 consists of 14 residues. CDR1 is SGHNT, CDR2 YYREEE, per germline (reference sequence). The CDR3 DNA follows: TGTGCCAGCAGCTTGGTAGGGGGCGCCTCTGGCTACACCTTC. Its translation is CASSLVGGASGYTF.

The rearrangement uses TRBV5-6 and TRBJ2-2; 9 bases are shared with TRBD1. Germline V gene sequence: CDR1 SGHDT, CDR2 YYEEEE. V shed 1 base and J 4 bases; nucleotides not matched to a gene: 5. This CDR3 has 16 residues. CDR3 DNA: TGTGCCAGCAGCTTGACCGGGACAGGGCGCACCGGGGAGCTGTTTTTT. This translates into CASSLTGTGRTGELFF.

This rearrangement joins TRBV28 to TRBJ2-1; D not resolved. Trimming cost V 8 bases and J 2 bases, with 10 bases left between them. The CDR3 sequence is 13 residues long. The germline CDR1 and CDR2 sequences are MDHEN and SYDVKM. The CDR3 sequence: CASGRPPYNEQFF. CDR3 in DNA: TGTGCCAGCGGTCGACCTCCCTACAATGAGCAGTTCTTC.

This clone was counted only a few times. This sequence joins TRBV2 and TRBJ2-3; maybe TRBD2 (5 bases). Trimming took 8 bases from V and 1 from J, leaving 13 bases between them. The length of the CDR3 is 14 residues. CDR1 is SNHLY and CDR2 is FYNNEI in the germline V gene. In DNA, the CDR3 is TGTGCCAGCGAATGGAACGGGGGCACAGATACGCAGTATTTT. Its protein is CASEWNGGTDTQYF.

The genes are TRBV9 and TRBJ1-1, with D possibly TRBD1 on 6 matching bases. Trimming stripped 1 base from V and 2 bases from J, with 12 bases between. The CDR3 is 15 amino acids. Germline V lookup: CDR1 SGDLS, CDR2 YYNGEE. The CDR3 region is CASSVRVQGNTEAFF. CDR3 DNA: TGTGCCAGCAGCGTAAGGGTACAGGGTAACACTGAAGCTTTCTTT.

The chain joins TRBV29-1 to TRBJ1-2; the D is unclear. CDR1 and CDR2 (germline): SQVTM, ANQGSEA. The CDR3 extends over 14 amino acids. V lost 1 base to trimming and J lost 7 bases, with 16 bases between them. CDR3 region: CSVEAPEQSGGYTF. CDR3 coding DNA: TGCAGCGTTGAAGCCCCCGAACAAAGCGGTGGCTACACCTTC. Supplemented by reference TRBV29-1 and TRBJ1-2, the full variable domain reads SAVISQKPSRDICQRGTSLTIQCQVDSQVTMMFWYRQQPGQSLTLIATANQGSEATYESGFVIDKFPISRPNLTFSTLTVSNMSPEDSSIYLCSVEAPEQSGGYTFGSGTRLTVV.

This clone was recorded once. V and J are TRBV28 and TRBJ1-5; 7 bases are a match to TRBD1. CDR1 is MDHEN and CDR2 is SYDVKM in the germline V gene. The CDR3 length is 13 residues. V lost 8 bases and J lost 3; bases outside the gene matches: 4. The CDR3 protein is CASWGQYNQPQHF. DNA for the CDR3: TGTGCCAGCTGGGGACAGTACAATCAGCCCCAGCATTTT.

The chain uses TRBV2 and TRBJ2-7; 7 positions agree with TRBD1. The V segment lost 9 bases and the J segment 6 bases; nucleotides outside the gene matches: 8. The CDR3 has 12 residues. Looked up from germline, CDR1 is SNHLY and CDR2 is FYNNEI. This CDR3 reads CASFSTGLEQYF. CDR3 coding DNA: TGTGCCAGTTTTTCGACAGGGCTCGAGCAGTACTTC.

This chain links TRBV11-2 with TRBJ2-2; TRBD1 aligns across 7 bases. V trimming: 6 bases; J trimming: 0 bases; junction bases outside the gene matches: 4. From germline, CDR1 is SGHAT and CDR2 FQNNGV. The CDR3 sequence is 15 residues long. The CDR3 loop reads CASRPQGANTGELFF. CDR3 bases: TGTGCCAGCAGGCCGCAGGGGGCGAACACCGGGGAGCTGTTTTTT.

This clone appeared a single time. This rearrangement joins TRBV15 to TRBJ1-1; D remains unclear. Germline CDR1 is LNHNV and CDR2 is YYDKDF (reference sequence). Deletions cut 6 bases from V and 5 bases from J, with 13 bases between. CDR3 size: 13 residues. CDR3 DNA sequence: TGTGCCACCAGGGTTTGGAGTTTTACTGAAGCTTTCTTT. Its translation: CATRVWSFTEAFF.

This rearrangement joins TRBV5-4 to TRBJ1-2, with TRBD1 matching over 9 bases. The CDR3 has 13 residues. Germline V gene sequence: CDR1 SGHNT, CDR2 YYREEE (reference sequence). Trimming removed 4 bases from V and 7 bases from J; junction bases left unmatched: 5. The CDR3: CASSPGQGFGYTF. CDR3 in DNA: TGTGCCAGCAGCCCGGGACAGGGTTTTGGCTACACCTTC. The full variable domain, in which reference TRBV5-4 and TRBJ1-2 provide the parts outside the CDR3, is ETGVTQSPTHLIKTRGQQVTLRCSSQSGHNTVSWYQQALGQGPQFIFQYYREEENGRGNFPPRFSGLQFPNYSSELNVNALELDDSALYLCASSPGQGFGYTFGSGTRLTVV.

The chain recombines TRBV10-3 with TRBJ2-3; D not certain. Germline V gene lookup returns CDR1 ENHRY and CDR2 SYGVKD. The CDR3 covers 15 residues. V shed 3 bases and J shed 0 bases, with 10 bases lying between them. The CDR3 loop is CAISERQSSTDTQYF. The CDR3 region has the DNA TGTGCCATCAGTGAACGGCAGTCTAGCACAGATACGCAGTATTTT.

The chain couples TRBV7-8 to TRBJ2-1, with unresolved D. The CDR3 runs 15 residues. Germline assignment: CDR1 SGHVS and CDR2 FQNEAQ. V was clipped by 5 bases and J by 3 bases, with 14 bases between them. Here the CDR3 reads CASSIRVPGYNEQFF. CDR3 DNA sequence: TGTGCCAGCAGCATCCGGGTCCCAGGCTACAATGAGCAGTTCTTC.

The rearrangement uses TRBV5-4 and TRBJ2-2; TRBD2 matches at 8 bases. The CDR3 runs 15 residues. V dropped 5 bases and J dropped 8; count of bases not matched to a gene: 11. Per the germline V gene, CDR1 is SGHNT and CDR2 is YYREEE (reference sequence). The CDR3 loop reads CASSLGGAVAGELFF. CDR3 DNA: TGTGCCAGCAGTCTCGGGGGGGCGGTAGCTGGGGAGCTGTTTTTT.

The rearrangement links TRBV2 to TRBJ2-1, with TRBD1 identical over 11 bases. The length of the CDR3 is 12 residues. The J segment lost 10 bases and the V segment lost 5 bases, leaving 1 base of the junction unmatched. From germline, CDR1 is SNHLY and CDR2 FYNNEI. The chain's CDR3 is CASSWTGGEQFF. DNA for the CDR3: TGTGCCAGCAGTTGGACAGGGGGCGAGCAGTTCTTC. Drawing the rest from reference TRBV2 and TRBJ2-1, the complete variable domain is EPEVTQTPSHQVTQMGQEVILRCVPISNHLYFYWYRQILGQKVEFLVSFYNNEISEKSEIFDDQFSVERPDGSNFTLKIRSTKLEDSAMYFCASSWTGGEQFFGPGTRLTVL.

The chain combines TRBV10-3 with TRBJ1-3; D unresolved. Per germline, CDR1 ENHRY and CDR2 SYGVKD. The CDR3 runs 13 residues. Trimming removed 4 bases from V and 3 bases from J, with 7 bases in between. CDR3: CAISAVLGNTIYF. The CDR3 nucleotides read TGTGCCATCAGTGCGGTCCTTGGAAACACCATATATTTT.

V and J are TRBV10-3 and TRBJ2-5; D ambiguous. CDR3 length equals 12 residues. V lost 3 bases and J 4 bases, leaving 6 bases between the germline ends. The germline gives CDR1 ENHRY, CDR2 SYGVKD. The CDR3 loop is CAISDRRETQYF. As DNA, the CDR3 is TGTGCCATCAGTGACAGGAGAGAGACCCAGTACTTC.

V usage is TRBV6-6 and J usage is TRBJ2-7; D may be TRBD2 (6 bases). Germline V lookup: CDR1 MNHNY, CDR2 SVGAGI (reference sequence). The CDR3 has 15 residues. Trimming left V 5 bases short and J 5 bases short, with 19 bases between. The CDR3, as DNA: TGTGCCAGCAGTGCCCCTTTAGCGGTTAACGACGAGCAGTACTTC. Amino acids: CASSAPLAVNDEQYF.

The V call is TRBV28, the J call TRBJ2-5; tentatively, D is TRBD1 (6 bases). The CDR3 is made up of 12 amino acids. V was pared by 8 bases and J by 3 bases, with 10 bases between. Germline loops: CDR1 MDHEN, CDR2 SYDVKM. The CDR3 nucleotides read TGTGCCAGCGCAGGGGAAAAAGAGACCCAGTACTTC. Encoded protein: CASAGEKETQYF.

The V gene is TRBV7-9, the J gene TRBJ1-1, with D possibly being TRBD1 (5 bases). Looked up from germline, CDR1 is SEHNR and CDR2 is FQNEAQ (reference sequence). Deletions cut 1 base from V and 6 bases from J, with 15 bases between. This CDR3 spans 15 amino acids. CDR3 in DNA: TGTGCCAGCAGCTTAGAACCTTATGTGGGACCTGAAGCTTTCTTT. Residues: CASSLEPYVGPEAFF.

This clone has only a few counts. This chain connects TRBV7-2 to TRBJ2-1; weak D call: TRBD2 (5 bases). This CDR3 has 15 amino acids. V was cut by 5 bases and J by 7 bases, with 18 bases left in between. Germline V gene lookup returns CDR1 SGHTA and CDR2 FQGNSA. The CDR3 coding sequence is TGTGCCAGCAGCCCAGCATCAGCTCCGGGGAATGAGCAGTTCTTC. Amino acids: CASSPASAPGNEQFF. Filled out from reference TRBV7-2 and TRBJ2-1, the complete variable domain reads GAGVSQSPSNKVTEKGKDVELRCDPISGHTALYWYRQSLGQGLEFLIYFQGNSAPDKSGLPSDRFSAERTGGSVSTLTIQRTQQEDSAVYLCASSPASAPGNEQFFGPGTRLTVL.

J is TRBJ2-7 and V is TRBV18; D not resolved. Trimming took 0 bases from V and 0 from J, leaving 9 bases between them. The CDR3 has 15 amino acids. Per germline, CDR1 KGHSH and CDR2 LQKENI. The CDR3 DNA sequence: TGTGCCAGCTCACCACCTGTGGCCAGCTCCTACGAGCAGTACTTC. Translated: CASSPPVASSYEQYF.

This clone has only one observation. The gene calls are TRBV5-8 and TRBJ2-7, with D possibly matching TRBD2 (6 bases). V was cut by 5 bases and J by 6 bases, with 18 bases left in between. In germline, CDR1 is SGHTS, CDR2 YDEGEE. The CDR3 contains 14 residues. The DNA of the CDR3 is TGTGCCAGCAGTGCTCGACTAGGTAGCACCGAGCAGTACTTC. Amino acids: CASSARLGSTEQYF.

This chain connects TRBV19 to TRBJ2-7; TRBD1 matches at 8 bases. Germline-derived CDR1 and CDR2 are LNHDA and SQIVND (reference sequence). The CDR3 runs 14 residues. The V gene end was trimmed by 5 bases and the J gene end by 2 bases; junction bases not matched to a gene: 5. The DNA for the CDR3 is TGTGCCAGTAGTCCCGGGACAGGAACCTACGAGCAGTACTTC. Translated: CASSPGTGTYEQYF.

V is TRBV11-2 and J is TRBJ2-1; 8 bases fit TRBD1. V dropped 7 bases and J dropped 2; count of bases not matched to a gene: 7. This CDR3 comprises 15 residues. The germline CDR1 and CDR2 sequences are SGHAT and FQNNGV. The CDR3 DNA is TGTGCCAGCAAACTAGGACAGGGCACCTACAATGAGCAGTTCTTC. This translates into CASKLGQGTYNEQFF.

The rearrangement links TRBV11-2 to TRBJ2-2; unclear D gene. The V gene lost 1 base and the J gene lost 7 bases, with 4 bases spanning the gap. This CDR3 region has 12 residues. Per germline, CDR1 SGHAT and CDR2 FQNNGV. CDR3 in amino acids: CASSLVGGELFF. The DNA for the CDR3 is TGTGCCAGCAGCTTAGTAGGCGGGGAGCTGTTTTTT. Based on the CDR3 plus reference TRBV11-2 and TRBJ2-2, the full variable domain is EAGVAQSPRYKIIEKRQSVAFWCNPISGHATLYWYQQILGQGPKLLIQFQNNGVVDDSQLPKDRFSAERLKGVDSTLKIQPAKLEDSAVYLCASSLVGGELFFGEGSRLTVL.

This clone was seen a few times. The rearrangement uses TRBV10-3 and TRBJ2-7; unclear D gene. The V end was cut by 1 base, the J end by 6 bases, with 4 bases between. This CDR3 is built from 11 residues. The germline V gene has CDR1 ENHRY and CDR2 SYGVKD. The CDR3 coding sequence is TGTGCCATCAGTGAGTATTCCGAGCAGTACTTC. Protein sequence: CAISEYSEQYF.

The chain recombines TRBV19 with TRBJ2-2; 7 bases map to TRBD2. The germline gives CDR1 LNHDA, CDR2 SQIVND (reference sequence). This CDR3 comprises 16 residues. V was clipped by 6 bases and J by 0 bases; unmatched bases: 7. CDR3 DNA sequence: TGTGCCAGTAGATTGGGGGGGTTCGCGAACACCGGGGAGCTGTTTTTT. Its translation: CASRLGGFANTGELFF. The variable domain in full, with the rest retrieved from reference TRBV19 and TRBJ2-2, is DGGITQSPKYLFRKEGQNVTLSCEQNLNHDAMYWYRQDPGQGLRLIYYSQIVNDFQKGDIAEGYSVSREKKESFPLTVTSAQKNPTAFYLCASRLGGFANTGELFFGEGSRLTVL.